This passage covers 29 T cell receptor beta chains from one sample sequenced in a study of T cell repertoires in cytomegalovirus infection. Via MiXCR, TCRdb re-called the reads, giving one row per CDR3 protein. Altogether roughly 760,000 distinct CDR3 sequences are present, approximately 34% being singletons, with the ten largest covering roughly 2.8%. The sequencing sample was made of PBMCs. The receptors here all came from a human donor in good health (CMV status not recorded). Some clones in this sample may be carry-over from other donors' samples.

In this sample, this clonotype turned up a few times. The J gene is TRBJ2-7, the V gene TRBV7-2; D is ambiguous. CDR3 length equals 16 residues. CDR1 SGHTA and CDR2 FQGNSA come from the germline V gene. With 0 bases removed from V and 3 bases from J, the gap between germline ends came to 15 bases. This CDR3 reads CASSLAPVIAYYEQYF. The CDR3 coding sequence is TGTGCCAGCAGCTTAGCTCCAGTTATAGCCTACTACGAGCAGTACTTC. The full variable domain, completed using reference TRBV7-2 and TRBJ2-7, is GAGVSQSPSNKVTEKGKDVELRCDPISGHTALYWYRQSLGQGLEFLIYFQGNSAPDKSGLPSDRFSAERTGGSVSTLTIQRTQQEDSAVYLCASSLAPVIAYYEQYFGPGTRLTVT.

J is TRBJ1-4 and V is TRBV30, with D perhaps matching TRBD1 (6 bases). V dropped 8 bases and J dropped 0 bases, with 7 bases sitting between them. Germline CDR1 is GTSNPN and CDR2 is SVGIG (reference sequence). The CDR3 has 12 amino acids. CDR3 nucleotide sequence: TGTGCCAGGGGGTCAACTAATGAAAAACTGTTTTTT. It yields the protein CARGSTNEKLFF.

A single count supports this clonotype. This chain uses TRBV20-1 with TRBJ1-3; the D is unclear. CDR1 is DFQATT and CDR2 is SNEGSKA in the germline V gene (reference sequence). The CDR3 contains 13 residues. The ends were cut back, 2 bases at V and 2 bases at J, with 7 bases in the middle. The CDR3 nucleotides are TGCAGTGCTAGAACTCCGGCTGGAAACACCATATATTTT. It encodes CSARTPAGNTIYF.

CDR3 sequence (DNA): TGTGCCATGCACAAGGGGGGCCTCTACAATGAGCAGTTCTTC. It encodes CAMHKGGLYNEQFF. The V and J genes are TRBV7-2 and TRBJ2-1; D may match TRBD1 or TRBD2 (6 bases each). Trimming cost V 10 bases and J 3 bases, with 16 bases left between them. Germline CDR1 reads SGHTA; CDR2 reads FQGNSA. There are 14 residues in the CDR3.

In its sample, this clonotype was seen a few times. The CDR3 DNA sequence: TGTGCCAGCAGTTTAAATAGGGGAAACGAGCAGTACTTC. This codes for CASSLNRGNEQYF. The chain is built from TRBV27 and TRBJ2-7; tentative D call: TRBD1 (5 bases). Looked up from germline, CDR1 is MNHEY and CDR2 is SMNVEV (reference sequence). This CDR3 has 13 amino acids. V was trimmed by 2 bases and J by 5 bases, leaving 10 bases between them.

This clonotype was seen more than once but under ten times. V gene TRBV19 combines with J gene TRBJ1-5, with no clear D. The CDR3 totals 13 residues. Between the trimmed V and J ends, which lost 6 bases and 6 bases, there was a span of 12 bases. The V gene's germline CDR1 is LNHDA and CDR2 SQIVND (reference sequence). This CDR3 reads CASSPVVTQPQHF. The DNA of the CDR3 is TGTGCCAGTAGCCCCGTAGTCACTCAGCCCCAGCATTTT.

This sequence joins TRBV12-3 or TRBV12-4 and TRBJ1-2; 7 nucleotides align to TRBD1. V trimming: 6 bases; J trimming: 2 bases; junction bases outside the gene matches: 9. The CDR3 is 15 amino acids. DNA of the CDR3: TGTGCCAGCAGGGACTCGACAGGGTACAACTATGGCTACACCTTC. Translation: CASRDSTGYNYGYTF.

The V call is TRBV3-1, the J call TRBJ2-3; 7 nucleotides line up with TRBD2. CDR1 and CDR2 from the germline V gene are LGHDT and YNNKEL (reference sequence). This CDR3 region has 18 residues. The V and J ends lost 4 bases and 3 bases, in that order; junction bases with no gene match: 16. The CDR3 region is CASSLKARGVAGTDTQYF. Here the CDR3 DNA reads TGTGCCAGCAGCCTAAAAGCCCGGGGGGTTGCTGGTACAGATACGCAGTATTTT.

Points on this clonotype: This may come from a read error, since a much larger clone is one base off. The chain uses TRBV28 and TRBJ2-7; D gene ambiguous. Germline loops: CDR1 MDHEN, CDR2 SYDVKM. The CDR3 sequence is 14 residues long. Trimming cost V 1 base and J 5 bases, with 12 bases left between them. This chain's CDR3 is CASSLLLGNHEQYF. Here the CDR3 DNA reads TGTGCCAGCAGTTTATTACTTGGGAATCACGAGCAGTACTTC.

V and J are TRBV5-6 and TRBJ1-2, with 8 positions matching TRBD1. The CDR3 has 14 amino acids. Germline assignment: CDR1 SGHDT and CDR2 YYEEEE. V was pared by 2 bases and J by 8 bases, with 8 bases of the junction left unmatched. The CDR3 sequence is CASSFQGAVRGYTF. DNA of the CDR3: TGTGCCAGCAGCTTCCAGGGGGCGGTGCGCGGCTACACCTTC.

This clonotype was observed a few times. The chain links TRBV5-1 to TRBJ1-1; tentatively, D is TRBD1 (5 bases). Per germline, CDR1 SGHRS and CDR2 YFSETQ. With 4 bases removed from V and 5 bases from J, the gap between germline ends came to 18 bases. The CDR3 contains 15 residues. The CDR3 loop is CASSLLLGGLTEAFF. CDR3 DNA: TGCGCCAGCAGCCTACTATTGGGGGGGTTGACTGAAGCTTTCTTT.

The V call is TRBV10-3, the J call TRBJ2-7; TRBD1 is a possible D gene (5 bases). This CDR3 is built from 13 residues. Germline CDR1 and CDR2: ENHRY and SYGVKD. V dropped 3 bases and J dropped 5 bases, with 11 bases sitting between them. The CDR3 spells CAISERQTDEQYF. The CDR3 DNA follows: TGTGCCATCAGTGAACGACAGACGGACGAGCAGTACTTC.

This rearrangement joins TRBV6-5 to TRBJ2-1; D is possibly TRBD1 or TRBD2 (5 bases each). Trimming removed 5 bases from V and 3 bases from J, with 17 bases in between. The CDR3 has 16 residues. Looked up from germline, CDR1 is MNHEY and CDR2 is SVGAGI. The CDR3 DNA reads TGTGCCAGCAGTCAGACGTGGAAGGGGAGCTACAATGAGCAGTTCTTC. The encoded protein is CASSQTWKGSYNEQFF.

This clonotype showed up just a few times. The CDR3 sequence is CATSRGLAGDGEQFF. For the CDR3, the DNA is TGTGCCACCAGCAGAGGGCTAGCGGGGGACGGTGAGCAGTTCTTC. The J gene is TRBJ2-1, the V gene TRBV15; 10 nucleotides line up with TRBD2. V lost 1 base, J lost 9 bases, and 6 bases stayed unmatched. The CDR3 covers 15 residues. In germline, CDR1 is LNHNV, CDR2 YYDKDF (reference sequence).

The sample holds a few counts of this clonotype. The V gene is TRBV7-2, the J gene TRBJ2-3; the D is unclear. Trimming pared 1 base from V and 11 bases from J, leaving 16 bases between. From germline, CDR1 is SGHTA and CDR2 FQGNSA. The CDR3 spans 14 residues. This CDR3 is CASSLEVVQRQQYF. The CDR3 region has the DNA TGTGCCAGCAGCTTAGAAGTGGTACAGCGACAGCAGTATTTT.

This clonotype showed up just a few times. CDR3 coding DNA: TGTGCCAGCAGTTACACCGAGCTGTTCAAAAACATTCAGTACTTC. It specifies CASSYTELFKNIQYF. This rearrangement joins TRBV6-2 or TRBV6-3 to TRBJ2-4; D is uncertain. Germline CDR1 is MNHEY and CDR2 is SVGEGT. The CDR3 is made up of 15 amino acids. V lost 2 bases, J lost 3 bases, and 11 bases lay in between.

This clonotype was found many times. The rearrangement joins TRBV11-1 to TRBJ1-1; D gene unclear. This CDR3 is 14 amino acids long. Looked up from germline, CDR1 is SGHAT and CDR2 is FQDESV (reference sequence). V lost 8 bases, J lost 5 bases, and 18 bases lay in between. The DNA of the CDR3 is TGTGCCAGCCAGCTTAGGGAAGTGAGTACTGAAGCTTTCTTT. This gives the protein CASQLREVSTEAFF. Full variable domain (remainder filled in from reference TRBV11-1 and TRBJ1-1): EAEVAQSPRYKITEKSQAVAFWCDPISGHATLYWYRQILGQGPELLVQFQDESVVDDSQLPKDRFSAERLKGVDSTLKIQPAELGDSAMYLCASQLREVSTEAFFGQGTRLTVV.

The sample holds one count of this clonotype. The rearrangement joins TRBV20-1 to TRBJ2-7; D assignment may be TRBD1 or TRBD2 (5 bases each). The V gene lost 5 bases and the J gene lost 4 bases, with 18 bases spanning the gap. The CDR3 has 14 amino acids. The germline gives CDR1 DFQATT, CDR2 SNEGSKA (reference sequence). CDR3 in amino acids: CSAPKRGGLYEQYF. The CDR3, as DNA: TGCAGTGCTCCCAAGAGGGGTGGGCTTTACGAGCAGTACTTC.

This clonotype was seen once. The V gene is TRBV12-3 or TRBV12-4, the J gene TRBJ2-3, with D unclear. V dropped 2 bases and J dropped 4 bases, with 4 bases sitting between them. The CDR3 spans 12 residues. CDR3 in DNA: TGTGCCAGCAGTTTACACGCAGATACGCAGTATTTT. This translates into CASSLHADTQYF.

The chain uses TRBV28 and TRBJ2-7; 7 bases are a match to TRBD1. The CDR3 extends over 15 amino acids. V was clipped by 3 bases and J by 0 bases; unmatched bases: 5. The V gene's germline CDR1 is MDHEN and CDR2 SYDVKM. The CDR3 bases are TGTGCCAGCAGTTTTCCAGGGGGTACCTCCTACGAGCAGTACTTC. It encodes CASSFPGGTSYEQYF. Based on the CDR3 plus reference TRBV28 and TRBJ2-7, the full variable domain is DVKVTQSSRYLVKRTGEKVFLECVQDMDHENMFWYRQDPGLGLRLIYFSYDVKMKEKGDIPEGYSVSREKKERFSLILESASTNQTSMYLCASSFPGGTSYEQYFGPGTRLTVT.

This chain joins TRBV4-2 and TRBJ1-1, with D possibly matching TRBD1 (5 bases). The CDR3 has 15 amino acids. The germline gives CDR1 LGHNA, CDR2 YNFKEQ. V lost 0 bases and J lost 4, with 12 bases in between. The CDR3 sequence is CASSQEAGRPTEAFF. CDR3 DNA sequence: TGTGCCAGCAGCCAAGAGGCAGGGCGGCCCACTGAAGCTTTCTTT.

The CDR3 loop reads CATLGSGLEKLFF. The CDR3 coding sequence is TGTGCCACCCTCGGCAGCGGCTTGGAAAAACTGTTTTTT. The chain carries TRBV28 and TRBJ1-4, with D uncertain. The CDR3 length is 13 residues. The ends were cut back, 10 bases at V and 8 bases at J, with 17 bases in the middle. The germline V gene has CDR1 MDHEN and CDR2 SYDVKM.

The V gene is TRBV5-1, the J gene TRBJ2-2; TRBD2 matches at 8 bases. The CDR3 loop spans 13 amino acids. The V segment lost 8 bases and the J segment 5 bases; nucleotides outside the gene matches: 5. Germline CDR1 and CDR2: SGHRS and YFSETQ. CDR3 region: CASKLAVTGELFF. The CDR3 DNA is TGCGCCAGTAAACTAGCGGTAACCGGGGAGCTGTTTTTT.

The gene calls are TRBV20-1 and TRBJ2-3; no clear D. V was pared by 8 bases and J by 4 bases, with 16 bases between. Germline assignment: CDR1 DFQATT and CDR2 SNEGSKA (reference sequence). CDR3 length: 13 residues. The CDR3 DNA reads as TGCAGTCCACGAGTTCTAGTTTCAGATACGCAGTATTTT. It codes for CSPRVLVSDTQYF.

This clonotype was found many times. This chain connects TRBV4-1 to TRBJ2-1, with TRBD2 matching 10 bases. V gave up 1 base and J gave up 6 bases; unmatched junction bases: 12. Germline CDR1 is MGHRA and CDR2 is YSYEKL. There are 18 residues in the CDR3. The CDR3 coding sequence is TGCGCCAGCAGCCAAGGCCTAGCGGGAGATGGGTCCGGCAATGAGCAGTTCTTC. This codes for CASSQGLAGDGSGNEQFF.

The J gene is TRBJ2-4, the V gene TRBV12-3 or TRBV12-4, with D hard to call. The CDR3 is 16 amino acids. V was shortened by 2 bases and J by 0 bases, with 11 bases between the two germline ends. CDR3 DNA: TGTGCCAGCAGTTTAATGGATCGTCTAGCCAAAAACATTCAGTACTTC. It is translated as CASSLMDRLAKNIQYF.

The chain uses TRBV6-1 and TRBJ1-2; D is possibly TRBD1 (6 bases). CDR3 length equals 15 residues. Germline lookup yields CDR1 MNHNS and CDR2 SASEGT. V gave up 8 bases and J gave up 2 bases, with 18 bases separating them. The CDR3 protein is CASHRQGRGNYGYTF. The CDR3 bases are TGTGCCAGCCATAGGCAGGGGAGGGGAAACTATGGCTACACCTTC.

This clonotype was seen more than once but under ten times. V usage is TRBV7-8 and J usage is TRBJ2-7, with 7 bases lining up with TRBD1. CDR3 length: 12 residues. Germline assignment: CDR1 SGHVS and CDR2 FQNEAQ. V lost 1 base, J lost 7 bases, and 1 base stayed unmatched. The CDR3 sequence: CASSLGDREQYF. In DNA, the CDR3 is TGTGCCAGCAGCTTAGGGGACAGAGAGCAGTACTTC.

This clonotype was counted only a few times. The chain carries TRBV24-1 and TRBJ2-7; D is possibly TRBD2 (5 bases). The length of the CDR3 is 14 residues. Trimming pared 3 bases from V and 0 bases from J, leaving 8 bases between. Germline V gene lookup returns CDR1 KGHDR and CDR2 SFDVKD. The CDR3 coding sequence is TGTGCCACCAGTGATGCCCGGGGCTCCTACGAGCAGTACTTC. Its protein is CATSDARGSYEQYF.